One and the same sample provided the 32 T cell receptor beta chains below, sequenced in a study of blood T cell repertoires in COVID-19 (TCRdb year 2020). Library preparation used the immunoSEQ multiplex PCR assay. What TCRdb holds here is the immuneACCESS table cut down to in-frame rearrangements. Part of the clones is not present; checked against another copy, under half of the missing clones reflect an unresolved V gene, and the others are unexplained. The sample table records over 200,000 clones; 80% of these occur just once. The ten biggest clones cover 5.1% of the sample. Sequenced: peripheral blood. These TCRs come from a human donor in a cohort sampled during active COVID-19.

This clone was seen a handful of times. The genes are TRBV6-1 and TRBJ2-1; TRBD2 matches 8 bases. Germline CDR1 reads MNHNS; CDR2 reads SASEGT. This CDR3 spans 15 amino acids. Trimming removed 2 bases from V and 2 bases from J; junction bases left unmatched: 2. Here the CDR3 reads CASSELAGAYNEQFF. The CDR3 bases are TGTGCCAGCAGTGAACTAGCGGGCGCCTACAATGAGCAGTTCTTC.

Here the CDR3 reads CASSLAHGAGNTIYF. The DNA of the CDR3 is TGTGCCAGCAGCTTAGCGCACGGGGCTGGAAACACCATATATTTT. The chain has TRBV7-6 and TRBJ1-3; D remains unclear. Germline values: CDR1 SGHVS, CDR2 FNYEAQ. The CDR3 loop spans 15 amino acids. Between the trimmed V and J ends, which lost 0 bases and 2 bases, there was a span of 8 bases. Supplemented by reference TRBV7-6 and TRBJ1-3, the full variable domain reads GAGVSQSPRYKVTKRGQDVALRCDPISGHVSLYWYRQALGQGPEFLTYFNYEAQQDKSGLPNDRFSAERPEGSISTLTIQRTEQRDSAMYRCASSLAHGAGNTIYFGEGSWLTVV.

The chain employs TRBV4-1 and TRBJ2-2, with 8 bases fitting TRBD2. Germline assignment: CDR1 MGHRA and CDR2 YSYEKL. The ends lost 4 bases at V and 0 bases at J; junction bases unmatched: 4. This CDR3 spans 16 amino acids. The CDR3: CASSLTSGPNTGELFF. The CDR3 DNA reads TGCGCCAGCAGCCTAACTAGCGGCCCGAACACCGGGGAGCTGTTTTTT.

The chain couples TRBV19 to TRBJ2-7, with 14 bases matching TRBD2. The CDR3 consists of 17 residues. V lost 1 base to trimming and J lost 6 bases; unmatched junction nucleotides: 8. The germline CDR1 and CDR2 sequences are LNHDA and SQIVND (reference sequence). This chain's CDR3 is CASSIGGLAGALGEQYF. The CDR3 DNA sequence: TGTGCCAGTAGTATAGGGGGACTAGCGGGAGCCTTGGGCGAGCAGTACTTC.

The V gene is TRBV15, the J gene TRBJ2-7; a possible D gene is TRBD1 (5 bases). The CDR3 covers 15 residues. The ends were cut back, 4 bases at V and 0 bases at J, with 13 bases in the middle. In germline, CDR1 is LNHNV, CDR2 YYDKDF (reference sequence). CDR3 loop: CATSTSQVYSYEQYF. CDR3 in DNA: TGTGCCACCAGCACTTCACAGGTTTACTCCTACGAGCAGTACTTC.

This clone was counted a single time. The gene calls are TRBV18 and TRBJ2-7; 7 bases are shared with TRBD2. V lost 0 bases to trimming and J lost 2 bases; unmatched junction nucleotides: 4. Looked up from germline, CDR1 is KGHSH and CDR2 is LQKENI. The CDR3 is made up of 15 amino acids. The CDR3 loop reads CASSPPASGAYEQYF. CDR3 sequence (DNA): TGTGCCAGCTCACCACCGGCCAGCGGGGCCTACGAGCAGTACTTC.

In this sample, this clone turned up a few times. V usage is TRBV5-1 and J usage is TRBJ1-1; the match to TRBD1 covers 7 bases. Germline trimming cut 0 bases from V and 1 base from J; bases unmatched to any gene: 3. This CDR3 is 15 amino acids long. Germline V lookup: CDR1 SGHRS, CDR2 YFSETQ. CDR3 residues: CASSLEGGKNTEAFF. The CDR3 DNA reads as TGCGCCAGCAGCTTGGAAGGGGGCAAGAACACTGAAGCTTTCTTT.

V and J are TRBV15 and TRBJ1-5; maybe TRBD1 (5 bases). Germline CDR1 is LNHNV and CDR2 is YYDKDF (reference sequence). This CDR3 has 15 amino acids. The V end was cut by 0 bases, the J end by 5 bases, with 11 bases between. The DNA for the CDR3 is TGTGCCACCAGCAGAGATAGACAGCTTGATCAGCCCCAGCATTTT. Translating it yields CATSRDRQLDQPQHF. Using reference TRBV15 and TRBJ1-5 for the parts outside the CDR3, the full variable domain is DAMVIQNPRYQVTQFGKPVTLSCSQTLNHNVMYWYQQKSSQAPKLLFHYYDKDFNNEADTPDNFQSRRPNTSFCFLDIRSPGLGDTAMYLCATSRDRQLDQPQHFGDGTRLSIL.

The rearrangement joins TRBV7-8 to TRBJ1-2, with TRBD1 matching over 10 bases. The CDR3 loop spans 16 amino acids. Unmatched junction bases numbered 10, after V lost 2 bases and J lost 7 bases. Germline CDR1 is SGHVS and CDR2 is FQNEAQ. Here the CDR3 reads CASSLRDRGLGAGYTF. DNA for the CDR3: TGTGCCAGCAGCTTACGGGACAGGGGTCTTGGTGCTGGCTACACCTTC.

The chain is built from TRBV24-1 and TRBJ2-7; D is possibly TRBD1 (6 bases). The CDR3 is made up of 17 amino acids. Germline loops: CDR1 KGHDR, CDR2 SFDVKD. The V end was cut by 2 bases, the J end by 0 bases, with 16 bases between. The CDR3 DNA sequence: TGTGCCACCAGTGATTGGGTGGCAGGGGCGAGCTCCTACGAGCAGTACTTC. Protein product: CATSDWVAGASSYEQYF.

This clone occurred once. The V gene is TRBV19, the J gene TRBJ2-3; D gene ambiguous. The ends were cut back, 5 bases at V and 7 bases at J, with 7 bases in the middle. CDR3 size: 11 residues. The germline V gene encodes CDR1 LNHDA and CDR2 SQIVND (reference sequence). The CDR3: CASSYAYTQYF. DNA of the CDR3: TGTGCCAGTAGTTATGCGTATACGCAGTATTTT.

Points on this clone: The junction shows a germline mismatch at one end, possibly a read error. The chain uses TRBV19 and TRBJ2-7; 8 nucleotides match TRBD2. The CDR3 consists of 13 residues. Germline assignment: CDR1 LNHDA and CDR2 SQIVND (reference sequence). CDR3 in amino acids: CASKQTSGYAQYF. The CDR3 nucleotides read TGTGCCAGTAAACAAACTAGCGGTTACGCGCAGTACTTC. The entire variable domain, with the rest obtained from reference TRBV19 and TRBJ2-7, is as follows: DGGITQSPKYLFRKEGQNVTLSCEQNLNHDAMYWYRQDPGQGLRLIYYSQIVNDFQKGDIAEGYSVSREKKESFPLTVTSAQKNPTAFYLCASKQTSGYAQYFGPGTRLTVT.

V usage is TRBV5-6 and J usage is TRBJ2-4; 7 bases map to TRBD1. Germline assignment: CDR1 SGHDT and CDR2 YYEEEE. Germline trimming cut 8 bases from V and 9 bases from J; bases unmatched to any gene: 8. The CDR3 consists of 12 residues. This chain's CDR3 is CARPAGDSIQYF. In DNA, the CDR3 is TGTGCCAGACCGGCCGGGGACAGCATTCAGTACTTC.

There are a few counts of this clone. The chain links TRBV2 to TRBJ2-3; maybe TRBD1 (5 bases). The CDR3 extends over 17 amino acids. Looked up from germline, CDR1 is SNHLY and CDR2 is FYNNEI. Trimming left V 0 bases short and J 0 bases short, with 13 bases between. In DNA, the CDR3 is TGTGCCAGCAGTGAAGCCGGCAGGGCCTTTAGCACAGATACGCAGTATTTT. The encoded protein is CASSEAGRAFSTDTQYF.

The rearrangement uses TRBV7-2 and TRBJ2-3, with 8 bases aligning to TRBD1. The V segment lost 4 bases and the J segment 4 bases; nucleotides outside the gene matches: 7. Germline V gene lookup returns CDR1 SGHTA and CDR2 FQGNSA. This CDR3 is built from 15 residues. The CDR3 nucleotides read TGTGCCAGCAGCTCCTGGACAGGGTCCGCAGATACGCAGTATTTT. Protein: CASSSWTGSADTQYF.

The chain uses TRBV9 and TRBJ2-5, with 11 bases identical to TRBD1. Trimming at V came to 4 bases and at J to 4 bases, leaving 3 bases not matched to a gene. This CDR3 has 14 residues. The germline gives CDR1 SGDLS, CDR2 YYNGEE. The CDR3 protein is CASSPGTGGETQYF. CDR3 sequence (DNA): TGTGCCAGCAGCCCAGGGACAGGGGGAGAGACCCAGTACTTC.

This chain connects TRBV7-6 to TRBJ1-1; 7 positions match TRBD1. The CDR3 runs 17 residues. Germline values: CDR1 SGHVS, CDR2 FNYEAQ. Trimming at V came to 2 bases and at J to 0 bases, leaving 9 bases not matched to a gene. The CDR3 sequence: CASSLSRDSFMNTEAFF. The CDR3 coding sequence is TGTGCCAGCAGCTTATCCCGGGACAGCTTCATGAACACTGAAGCTTTCTTT.

The sample holds many counts of this clone. The chain uses TRBV24-1 and TRBJ1-1; 7 bases are a match to TRBD1. The CDR3 is 14 residues long. V trimming: 7 bases; J trimming: 5 bases; junction bases outside the gene matches: 9. Germline CDR1 and CDR2: KGHDR and SFDVKD. The CDR3 bases are TGTGCCACCAGCCTAACAGGGGCTGAGACTGAAGCTTTCTTT. Its translation is CATSLTGAETEAFF.

This chain joins TRBV5-6 and TRBJ2-7; the D gene is possibly TRBD2 (5 bases). Germline V gene data show CDR1 as SGHDT and CDR2 as YYEEEE. Trimming shortened V by 1 base and J by 6 bases, and 17 bases separated the two germline ends. This CDR3 region has 15 residues. The CDR3 DNA is TGTGCCAGCAGCTTGATTGGGCTAGCCCTCGGCGAGCAGTACTTC. Its protein is CASSLIGLALGEQYF.

This sequence joins TRBV23-1 and TRBJ2-7, with D perhaps TRBD2 (5 bases). TRBV23-1 is labeled an ORF, and its function is uncertain. The ends were cut back, 4 bases at V and 3 bases at J, with 19 bases in the middle. The CDR3 consists of 16 residues. The CDR3 coding sequence is TGCGCCAGCAGTCCCCGGGGTCCAGGCACCCTCTACGAGCAGTACTTC. As protein: CASSPRGPGTLYEQYF.

This clone turned up a few times. The chain uses TRBV27 and TRBJ2-3; tentatively, D is TRBD1 (5 bases). From germline, CDR1 is MNHEY and CDR2 SMNVEV (reference sequence). The length of the CDR3 is 14 residues. The V gene lost 8 bases and the J gene lost 1 base, with 13 bases spanning the gap. The CDR3 DNA is TGTGCCAGCCAGCCTCTCAGGGGCACAGATACGCAGTATTTT. It yields the protein CASQPLRGTDTQYF.

The rearrangement joins TRBV18 to TRBJ1-2; 7 bases line up with TRBD1. Unmatched junction bases numbered 5, after V lost 3 bases and J lost 7 bases. This CDR3 is built from 13 residues. Germline CDR1 and CDR2: KGHSH and LQKENI. CDR3 protein: CASSPDREVGYTF. The CDR3 nucleotides read TGTGCCAGCTCACCCGACAGGGAGGTTGGCTACACCTTC.

The chain employs TRBV5-5 and TRBJ2-3; 12 nucleotides match TRBD2. Trimming at V came to 4 bases and at J to 3 bases, leaving 3 bases not matched to a gene. The CDR3 runs to 15 residues. Germline lookup yields CDR1 SGHKS and CDR2 YYEKEE (reference sequence). The DNA of the CDR3 is TGTGCCAGCAGCCTCGGACTAGCGGGAACAGATACGCAGTATTTT. Protein sequence: CASSLGLAGTDTQYF.

The chain joins TRBV28 to TRBJ2-6, with 7 positions matching TRBD1. The V segment lost 3 bases and the J segment 2 bases; nucleotides outside the gene matches: 4. The germline gives CDR1 MDHEN, CDR2 SYDVKM. This CDR3 has 16 residues. CDR3 region: CASSFADRAGANVLTF. CDR3 coding DNA: TGTGCCAGCAGTTTCGCCGACAGGGCTGGGGCCAACGTCCTGACTTTC.

This clone has just a few counts. V is TRBV5-4 and J is TRBJ2-7; the match to TRBD2 covers 11 bases. V shed 4 bases, J shed 2 bases, and the junction held 5 bases outside the gene matches. Per the germline V gene, CDR1 is SGHNT and CDR2 is YYREEE (reference sequence). The CDR3 loop spans 15 amino acids. The CDR3 DNA reads TGTGCCAGCAGCCAACGACTAGCGGGAACCTACGAGCAGTACTTC. It is translated as CASSQRLAGTYEQYF.

This clone has a handful of counts. The chain joins TRBV4-2 to TRBJ2-1; 7 bases line up with TRBD2. Germline V gene lookup returns CDR1 LGHNA and CDR2 YNFKEQ. With V trimmed by 2 bases and J by 2 bases, 3 bases remained unmatched. The CDR3 is 15 amino acids. The CDR3 nucleotides are TGTGCCAGCAGCCAATCTAGCGGAACCTACAATGAGCAGTTCTTC. Its protein product is CASSQSSGTYNEQFF.

The rearrangement links TRBV7-9 to TRBJ1-3, with D maybe TRBD1 (6 bases). Germline V CDR1 and CDR2: SEHNR, FQNEAQ (reference sequence). The CDR3 runs to 17 residues. V was clipped by 2 bases and J by 0 bases, with 14 bases between them. Written as DNA, the CDR3 is TGTGCCAGCAGCTTAAGTGGACAGTTCCTCTCTGGAAACACCATATATTTT. Its translation is CASSLSGQFLSGNTIYF.

The gene calls are TRBV30 and TRBJ1-3; TRBD1 is a possible D gene (6 bases). Germline V gene lookup returns CDR1 GTSNPN and CDR2 SVGIG (reference sequence). This CDR3 contains 17 residues. V shed 3 bases and J shed 2 bases, with 20 bases lying between them. The CDR3 loop reads CAWRATLRGFTGNTIYF. The CDR3 DNA sequence: TGTGCCTGGAGGGCCACCCTCAGGGGATTTACTGGAAACACCATATATTTT.

V is TRBV27 and J is TRBJ2-5, with D maybe TRBD1 (6 bases). V was pared by 5 bases and J by 4 bases, with 14 bases between. CDR3 size: 14 residues. Germline assignment: CDR1 MNHEY and CDR2 SMNVEV (reference sequence). The CDR3 DNA reads TGTGCCAGCAGTGGGTTACAGGGAAGAGAGACCCAGTACTTC. It is translated as CASSGLQGRETQYF.

The rearrangement links TRBV7-9 to TRBJ1-2, with no clear D. Trimming shortened V by 1 base and J by 1 base, and 10 bases separated the two germline ends. Germline assignment: CDR1 SEHNR and CDR2 FQNEAQ (reference sequence). This CDR3 is built from 15 residues. The DNA for the CDR3 is TGTGCCAGCAGCTTAGGGAACAGCAATAACTATGGCTACACCTTC. The encoded protein is CASSLGNSNNYGYTF.

This clone has just a few counts. This chain joins TRBV2 and TRBJ1-5, with D hard to call. The V gene's germline CDR1 is SNHLY and CDR2 FYNNEI. This CDR3 has 15 amino acids. The V gene lost 2 bases and the J gene lost 7 bases, with 15 bases spanning the gap. CDR3 DNA sequence: TGTGCCAGCAGTGAACAGATGGGAGTCGGGCAGCCCCAGCATTTT. This codes for CASSEQMGVGQPQHF.

The chain uses TRBV9 and TRBJ1-2, with D hard to call. The CDR3 loop spans 15 amino acids. The V end lost 1 base, the J end lost 5 bases, and 15 bases lay between the germline ends. CDR1 is SGDLS, CDR2 YYNGEE, per germline. The CDR3 region is CASSVSYSPWYGYTF. The DNA of the CDR3 is TGTGCCAGCAGCGTATCATACAGCCCCTGGTATGGCTACACCTTC.